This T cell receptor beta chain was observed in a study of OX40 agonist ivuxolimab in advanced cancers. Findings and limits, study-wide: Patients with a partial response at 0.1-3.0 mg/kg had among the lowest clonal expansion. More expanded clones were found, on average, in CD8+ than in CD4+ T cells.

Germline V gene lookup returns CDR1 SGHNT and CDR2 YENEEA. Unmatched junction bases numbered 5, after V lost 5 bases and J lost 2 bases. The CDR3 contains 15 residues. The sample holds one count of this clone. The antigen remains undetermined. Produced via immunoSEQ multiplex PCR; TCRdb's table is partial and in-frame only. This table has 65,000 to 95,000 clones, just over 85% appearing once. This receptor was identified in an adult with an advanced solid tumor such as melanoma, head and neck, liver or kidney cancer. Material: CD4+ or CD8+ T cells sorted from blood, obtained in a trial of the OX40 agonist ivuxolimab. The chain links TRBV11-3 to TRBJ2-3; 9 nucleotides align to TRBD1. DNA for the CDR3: TGTGCCAGCAGCCGGGGACAGGGTCTCACAGATACGCAGTATTTT. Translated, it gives CASSRGQGLTDTQYF.